These 31 T cell receptor beta chains originate from one sample sequenced in a study of blood T cell repertoires in COVID-19. TCRdb keeps only in-frame clones here, not all; method: immunoSEQ multiplex PCR. This table has 150,000 to 200,000 clones, 81% appearing once. Sequenced: PBMCs or T cells enriched from blood (not recorded which). These receptors all stem from a woman between 40 and 55 years old with acute COVID-19.

The gene calls are TRBV19 and TRBJ1-4; 10 positions agree with TRBD1. V lost 7 bases, J lost 5 bases, and 7 bases stayed unmatched. CDR3 length: 15 residues. Germline V gives CDR1 LNHDA, CDR2 SQIVND (reference sequence). The DNA of the CDR3 is TGTGCCAGTAACCGACCGGGACAGGGGAATGAAAAACTGTTTTTT. The encoded protein is CASNRPGQGNEKLFF.

This clone occurred a few times. V usage is TRBV11-2 and J usage is TRBJ2-6; perhaps TRBD2 as D (6 bases). The V end was cut by 11 bases, the J end by 0 bases, with 17 bases between. CDR1 and CDR2 (germline): SGHAT, FQNNGV. CDR3 length: 16 amino acids. The CDR3 here is CAGLATASSGANVLTF. The DNA for the CDR3 is TGTGCCGGCCTAGCGACAGCTAGCTCTGGGGCCAACGTCCTGACTTTC.

V and J are TRBV5-1 and TRBJ1-1; the D is unclear. The CDR3 is 15 amino acids. Germline assignment: CDR1 SGHRS and CDR2 YFSETQ. V shed 0 bases and J shed 0 bases, with 9 bases lying between them. The DNA of the CDR3 is TGCGCCAGCAGCTTGGATCCCAGAATGAACACTGAAGCTTTCTTT. Protein: CASSLDPRMNTEAFF.

The genes are TRBV4-1 and TRBJ2-3; the D is unclear. V was shortened by 4 bases and J by 4 bases, with 18 bases between the two germline ends. Germline V gives CDR1 MGHRA, CDR2 YSYEKL. This CDR3 has 16 amino acids. CDR3 sequence (DNA): TGCGCCAGCAGCCCCTGGGCCCAGTTCAGCCCAGATACGCAGTATTTT. Translated: CASSPWAQFSPDTQYF.

The chain combines TRBV20-1 with TRBJ1-2; D is undetermined. Germline loops: CDR1 DFQATT, CDR2 SNEGSKA (reference sequence). The CDR3 runs 14 residues. V was trimmed by 3 bases and J by 1 base, leaving 12 bases between them. The CDR3 DNA follows: TGCAGTGCTAGTCCGACATTAGATAACTATGGCTACACCTTC. This translates into CSASPTLDNYGYTF.

The chain uses TRBV30 and TRBJ2-1; weak D call: TRBD2 (6 bases). The CDR3 contains 11 residues. The V end was cut by 5 bases, the J end by 6 bases, with 8 bases between. Germline V gene data show CDR1 as GTSNPN and CDR2 as SVGIG (reference sequence). The CDR3 spells CAWGGGNEQFF. The CDR3, as DNA: TGTGCCTGGGGGGGAGGCAATGAGCAGTTCTTC.

The chain uses TRBV24-1 and TRBJ2-2; 10 nucleotides agree with TRBD2. CDR1 is KGHDR, CDR2 SFDVKD, per germline. The V and J ends lost 3 bases and 5 bases, in that order; junction bases with no gene match: 8. The CDR3 covers 17 residues. CDR3 sequence reads: CATSDDLGTSDTGELFF. CDR3 coding DNA: TGTGCCACCAGTGATGACTTGGGGACTAGCGATACCGGGGAGCTGTTTTTT.

The chain has TRBV27 and TRBJ2-5; 12 bases agree with TRBD2. With V trimmed by 5 bases and J by 5 bases, 15 bases remained unmatched. From germline, CDR1 is MNHEY and CDR2 SMNVEV (reference sequence). This CDR3 region has 18 residues. The CDR3 DNA follows: TGTGCCAGCAGTACAAATACCGGACTAGCGGGGCGGTGGGAGACCCAGTACTTC. Its translation is CASSTNTGLAGRWETQYF.

The V gene is TRBV5-1, the J gene TRBJ2-7; 9 bases align to TRBD2. Germline values: CDR1 SGHRS, CDR2 YFSETQ. The CDR3 covers 17 residues. V lost 4 bases and J lost 2; bases outside the gene matches: 13. The CDR3 nucleotides are TGCGCCAGCAGCCGTGGGGATATAGCTAGCGGGGCCTACGAGCAGTACTTC. Its protein product is CASSRGDIASGAYEQYF.

The chain has TRBV5-5 and TRBJ1-2, with D possibly matching TRBD1 (6 bases). The CDR3 has 14 residues. Germline CDR1 SGHKS, CDR2 YYEKEE (reference sequence). V was shortened by 4 bases and J by 6 bases, with 16 bases between the two germline ends. CDR3 sequence: CASSLQQGSNGYTF. The CDR3 region has the DNA TGTGCCAGCAGCCTTCAGCAGGGGAGCAATGGCTACACCTTC.

The chain carries TRBV7-9 and TRBJ2-7, with 8 nucleotides matching TRBD2. The CDR3 sequence is 16 residues long. The V segment lost 0 bases and the J segment 5 bases; nucleotides outside the gene matches: 9. Germline-derived CDR1 and CDR2 are SEHNR and FQNEAQ (reference sequence). The CDR3 loop reads CASSLAPSGSFHEQYF. CDR3 coding DNA: TGTGCCAGCAGCTTAGCGCCCAGCGGGAGTTTCCACGAGCAGTACTTC. Full variable domain (missing parts from reference TRBV7-9 and TRBJ2-7): DTGVSQNPRHKITKRGQNVTFRCDPISEHNRLYWYRQTLGQGPEFLTYFQNEAQLEKSRLLSDRFSAERPKGSFSTLEIQRTEQGDSAMYLCASSLAPSGSFHEQYFGPGTRLTVT.

The table lists this clone with a count of one. The chain couples TRBV18 to TRBJ2-1; D is perhaps TRBD2 (6 bases). The germline V and J ends were trimmed by 1 base and 5 bases, with 12 bases remaining between them. Germline assignment: CDR1 KGHSH and CDR2 LQKENI. CDR3 length: 15 residues. Here the CDR3 reads CASSPLLAPNNEQFF. The CDR3, as DNA: TGTGCCAGCTCACCACTCCTAGCGCCGAACAATGAGCAGTTCTTC.

V and J are TRBV19 and TRBJ1-2; possible D gene TRBD1, 6 bases. Germline V gene lookup returns CDR1 LNHDA and CDR2 SQIVND (reference sequence). Between the trimmed V and J ends, which lost 5 bases and 6 bases, there was a span of 19 bases. The CDR3 runs to 15 residues. CDR3 sequence: CASSDGPGEEDGYTF. Written as DNA, the CDR3 is TGTGCCAGTAGTGACGGGCCAGGGGAAGAGGATGGCTACACCTTC.

CDR3 region: CASRRPDSYEQYF. In DNA form, the CDR3 reads TGTGCCAGCAGACGCCCAGACAGTTACGAGCAGTACTTC. This chain connects TRBV6-5 to TRBJ2-7; TRBD1 is a possible D gene (5 bases). V was pared by 6 bases and J by 4 bases, with 13 bases between. This CDR3 has 13 residues. The germline V gene encodes CDR1 MNHEY and CDR2 SVGAGI.

The V gene is TRBV2, the J gene TRBJ2-7; D uncertain. V was clipped by 7 bases and J by 7 bases, with 14 bases between them. This CDR3 has 12 residues. Germline lookup yields CDR1 SNHLY and CDR2 FYNNEI. This chain's CDR3 is CASKTPSLEQYF. CDR3 nucleotides: TGTGCCAGCAAGACACCGTCGTTAGAGCAGTACTTC.

The V call is TRBV30, the J call TRBJ1-2; tentatively, D is TRBD1 (6 bases). CDR1 and CDR2 (germline): GTSNPN, SVGIG (reference sequence). The CDR3 is 12 residues long. The germline V and J ends were trimmed by 8 bases and 8 bases, with 18 bases remaining between them. The CDR3 coding sequence is TGTGCCGGGGACAAGAGTTCCGGAGGCTACACCTTC. It translates to CAGDKSSGGYTF.

The chain has TRBV15 and TRBJ1-2, with 7 nucleotides matching TRBD1. The V segment lost 0 bases and the J segment 8 bases; nucleotides outside the gene matches: 9. CDR3 size: 15 residues. Germline CDR1 and CDR2: LNHNV and YYDKDF (reference sequence). As DNA, the CDR3 is TGTGCCACCAGCAGAGATCCACAGGGGAGAGAAGGCTACACCTTC. It translates to CATSRDPQGREGYTF.

This sequence joins TRBV7-9 and TRBJ2-3; D is uncertain. CDR1 SEHNR and CDR2 FQNEAQ come from the germline V gene (reference sequence). V lost 3 bases and J 0 bases, leaving 16 bases between the germline ends. The CDR3 contains 17 residues. The CDR3 coding sequence is TGTGCCAGCAGCTTGGGTGTCCGGAGCTCTAGCACAGATACGCAGTATTTT. Its translation: CASSLGVRSSSTDTQYF.

Here the CDR3 DNA reads TGTGCCAGCAGCTTAGTAGGGGAGCTGTTTTTT. Residues: CASSLVGELFF. V gene TRBV7-9 combines with J gene TRBJ2-2; D unresolved. Per germline, CDR1 SEHNR and CDR2 FQNEAQ (reference sequence). This CDR3 is 11 amino acids long. V lost 1 base and J lost 8, with 2 bases in between.

This clone was observed a handful of times. V and J are TRBV6-5 and TRBJ1-1; D remains unclear. Germline V gene sequence: CDR1 MNHEY, CDR2 SVGAGI. The CDR3 consists of 14 residues. Between the trimmed V and J ends, which lost 5 bases and 1 base, there was a span of 11 bases. As DNA, the CDR3 is TGTGCCAGCAGTCACTTACATGAGAACACTGAAGCTTTCTTT. Amino acid sequence: CASSHLHENTEAFF.

The sample holds one count of this clone. V is TRBV10-3 and J is TRBJ2-3; 7 bases are shared with TRBD2. The length of the CDR3 is 14 residues. V shed 9 bases and J 3 bases; nucleotides not matched to a gene: 9. Germline CDR1 ENHRY, CDR2 SYGVKD. The CDR3 region has the DNA TGTGCCATTAGAGCGGGATTAAGTACAGATACGCAGTATTTT. This translates into CAIRAGLSTDTQYF.

The CDR3, as DNA: TGCGCCAGCAGCCAAGATCCAGACAGGGACTATGGCTACACCTTC. This encodes CASSQDPDRDYGYTF. This chain links TRBV4-1 with TRBJ1-2, with 7 bases aligning to TRBD1. The germline V gene encodes CDR1 MGHRA and CDR2 YSYEKL. V lost 0 bases to trimming and J lost 3 bases; unmatched junction nucleotides: 4. CDR3 size: 15 residues.

This rearrangement joins TRBV2 to TRBJ2-3; the D gene is possibly TRBD2 (6 bases). The CDR3 has 15 residues. V lost 3 bases and J 3 bases, leaving 13 bases between the germline ends. Germline values: CDR1 SNHLY, CDR2 FYNNEI. The CDR3 DNA reads as TGTGCCAGCAGTGAGGGAGGCCACCGGACAGATACGCAGTATTTT. It encodes CASSEGGHRTDTQYF.

This chain joins TRBV7-9 and TRBJ2-6; the match to TRBD1 covers 7 bases. In germline, CDR1 is SEHNR, CDR2 FQNEAQ (reference sequence). The CDR3 length is 16 residues. The J segment lost 2 bases and the V segment lost 7 bases, leaving 8 bases of the junction unmatched. CDR3 amino acids: CASILTGSAGANVLTF. CDR3 coding DNA: TGTGCCAGCATCCTGACAGGGTCTGCTGGGGCCAACGTCCTGACTTTC.

V gene TRBV2 combines with J gene TRBJ1-2, with a weak D call TRBD1 (5 bases). V lost 1 base, J lost 5 bases, and 14 bases lay in between. CDR1 is SNHLY and CDR2 is FYNNEI in the germline V gene. This CDR3 has 15 residues. CDR3 amino acids: CASSEGPGEVYGYTF. CDR3 sequence (DNA): TGTGCCAGCAGTGAAGGCCCGGGGGAGGTGTATGGCTACACCTTC.

The chain employs TRBV6-1 and TRBJ2-3; 8 positions agree with TRBD2. The germline CDR1 and CDR2 sequences are MNHNS and SASEGT. The CDR3 runs 16 residues. The V and J ends lost 4 bases and 1 base, in that order; junction bases with no gene match: 7. CDR3 in amino acids: CASSGTGTRGTDTQYF. The CDR3 nucleotides are TGTGCCAGCAGTGGAACCGGGACTAGAGGCACAGATACGCAGTATTTT.

This clone turned up a few times. V and J are TRBV25-1 and TRBJ1-2, with 11 bases matching TRBD1. This CDR3 has 16 residues. V trimming: 5 bases; J trimming: 6 bases; junction bases outside the gene matches: 11. Germline V gene data show CDR1 as MGHDK and CDR2 as SYGVNS. The CDR3 region has the DNA TGTGCCAGCAGTCCAAAAGGACAGGGGGCGAGGAATGGCTACACCTTC. Its translation is CASSPKGQGARNGYTF.

This chain links TRBV7-2 with TRBJ1-1; perhaps TRBD1 as D (5 bases). Germline values: CDR1 SGHTA, CDR2 FQGNSA. The CDR3 is 16 residues long. With 3 bases removed from V and 1 base from J, the gap between germline ends came to 15 bases. CDR3 residues: CASSLGGPMENTEAFF. The CDR3 DNA follows: TGTGCCAGCAGCTTGGGGGGTCCTATGGAGAACACTGAAGCTTTCTTT.

The CDR3 DNA reads TGTGCCATCAGTGGGGGGACAGGAGACTATGGCTACACCTTC. Its translation is CAISGGTGDYGYTF. The chain employs TRBV10-3 and TRBJ1-2, with 8 bases matching TRBD1. Germline assignment: CDR1 ENHRY and CDR2 SYGVKD. The CDR3 runs 14 residues. The J segment lost 3 bases and the V segment lost 4 bases, leaving 4 bases of the junction unmatched.

This clone was observed at least ten times. This CDR3 is CASSGGQGVGGSNQPQHF. CDR3 DNA sequence: TGTGCCAGCAGTGGGGGACAGGGTGTGGGTGGGAGCAATCAGCCCCAGCATTTT. V is TRBV6-1 and J is TRBJ1-5, with 9 positions matching TRBD1. Germline CDR1 and CDR2: MNHNS and SASEGT. The CDR3 is 18 amino acids. The J segment lost 1 base and the V segment lost 4 bases, leaving 11 bases of the junction unmatched.

The J gene is TRBJ2-1, the V gene TRBV5-1; D perhaps matches TRBD1 (5 bases). The CDR3 runs to 14 residues. Trimming took 0 bases from V and 5 from J, leaving 9 bases between them. Looked up from germline, CDR1 is SGHRS and CDR2 is YFSETQ. The CDR3 region is CASSLGGGDNEQFF. DNA for the CDR3: TGCGCCAGCAGCTTGGGGGGCGGCGACAATGAGCAGTTCTTC.